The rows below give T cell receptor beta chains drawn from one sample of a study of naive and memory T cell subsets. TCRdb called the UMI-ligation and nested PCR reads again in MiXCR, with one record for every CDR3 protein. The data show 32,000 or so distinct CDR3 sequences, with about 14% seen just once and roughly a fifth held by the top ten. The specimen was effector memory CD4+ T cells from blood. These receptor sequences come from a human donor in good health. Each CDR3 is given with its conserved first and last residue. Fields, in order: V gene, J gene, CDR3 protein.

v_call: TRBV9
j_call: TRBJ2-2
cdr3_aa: CASSVVGQGTGELFF

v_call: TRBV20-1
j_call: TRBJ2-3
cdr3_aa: CSAYGQVGTDTQYF

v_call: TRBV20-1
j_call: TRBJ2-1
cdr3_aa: CSAPDTGGAGGLDEQFF

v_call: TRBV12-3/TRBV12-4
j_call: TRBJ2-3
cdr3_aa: CASSASTSGRTETSTDTQYF

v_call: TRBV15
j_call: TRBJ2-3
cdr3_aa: CATSREARTDTQYF

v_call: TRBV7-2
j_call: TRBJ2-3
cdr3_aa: CASSLQGLNTDTQYF

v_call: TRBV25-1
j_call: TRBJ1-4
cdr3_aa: CASSEGSDEKLFF

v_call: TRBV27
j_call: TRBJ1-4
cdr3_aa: CASRSHRGRSTNEKLFF

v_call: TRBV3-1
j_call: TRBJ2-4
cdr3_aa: CASSAGLENIQYF

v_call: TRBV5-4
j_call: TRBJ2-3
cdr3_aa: CASSLEWSADTQYF

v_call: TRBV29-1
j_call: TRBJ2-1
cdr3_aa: CSVEDSLAGIYNEQFF

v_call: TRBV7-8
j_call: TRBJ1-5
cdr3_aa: CASSPSGRDNQPQHF

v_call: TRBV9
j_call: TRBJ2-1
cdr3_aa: CASSVIISGEQFF

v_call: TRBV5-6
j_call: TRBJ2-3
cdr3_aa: CASSQSSGADTQYF

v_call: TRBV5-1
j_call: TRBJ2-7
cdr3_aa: CASSLTWTSGTIYEQYF

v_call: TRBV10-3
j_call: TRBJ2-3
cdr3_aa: CAISRTDRVRTDTQYF

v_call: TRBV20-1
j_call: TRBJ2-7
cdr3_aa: CSAGQGIPGLATSYEQYF